These 4 T cell receptor beta chains were sequenced from one sample in a study of spatial heterogeneity in lung cancer (dated by TCRdb to about 2019). The library was produced with 5' RACE. The listed sequencing device is NextSeq 500. TCRdb reworked the public reads: Q25 trimming with fastp, MiXCR clone assembly, productive beta chains retained. Here each entry gathers all rows of one CDR3 protein and keeps the most common genes and DNA. This sample holds about 53,000 distinct CDR3 sequences; roughly 7% were observed only once. The top ten constitute approximately 2.6% of the sample. This specimen's time point label, per the study, means: sample taken at primary tumor resection. Without any cell sorting, TCR sequencing was performed on whole RNA extracted either from tumor and nontumor lung tissue or from cryopreserved PBMC samples. Material: PBMCs, obtained at surgery. These receptors came from a female donor with early-stage non-small cell lung cancer.

This clonotype showed up many times. This rearrangement joins TRBV11-1 to TRBJ1-2; 9 nucleotides line up with TRBD1. The CDR3 is made up of 13 amino acids. V lost 5 bases, J lost 5 bases, and 3 bases stayed unmatched. CDR1 is SGHAT and CDR2 is FQDESV in the germline V gene (reference sequence). CDR3 nucleotide sequence: TGTGCCAGCAGCCCAGGACAGGGGTATGGCTACACCTTC. Its protein product is CASSPGQGYGYTF.

There are many counts of this clonotype. J is TRBJ2-3 and V is TRBV28; D unresolved. The CDR3 consists of 16 residues. The V and J ends lost 6 bases and 6 bases respectively, with 22 bases between them. Germline CDR1 and CDR2: MDHEN and SYDVKM. CDR3 loop: CASSPAAALGWDTQYF. The CDR3, as DNA: TGTGCCAGCAGCCCCGCCGCGGCCCTAGGTTGGGATACGCAGTATTTT.

As DNA, the CDR3 is TGCAGTGCTACACAGGGGGCGCGGGAAAAACTGTTTTTT. Protein sequence: CSATQGAREKLFF. The chain is built from TRBV20-1 and TRBJ1-4; 9 bases map to TRBD1. CDR1 is DFQATT, CDR2 SNEGSKA, per germline (reference sequence). V lost 4 bases and J lost 8; bases outside the gene matches: 5. The CDR3 runs to 13 residues.

This clonotype appeared many times. The chain links TRBV7-9 to TRBJ2-3; 13 bases align to TRBD2. After removal of 5 bases from V and 2 bases from J, the junction contained 7 bases not matched to a gene. The CDR3 extends over 17 amino acids. Germline V CDR1 and CDR2: SEHNR, FQNEAQ (reference sequence). The CDR3 DNA is TGTGCCAGCAGCCAAGGACTAGCGGGGGCATTCACAGATACGCAGTATTTT. It translates to CASSQGLAGAFTDTQYF.